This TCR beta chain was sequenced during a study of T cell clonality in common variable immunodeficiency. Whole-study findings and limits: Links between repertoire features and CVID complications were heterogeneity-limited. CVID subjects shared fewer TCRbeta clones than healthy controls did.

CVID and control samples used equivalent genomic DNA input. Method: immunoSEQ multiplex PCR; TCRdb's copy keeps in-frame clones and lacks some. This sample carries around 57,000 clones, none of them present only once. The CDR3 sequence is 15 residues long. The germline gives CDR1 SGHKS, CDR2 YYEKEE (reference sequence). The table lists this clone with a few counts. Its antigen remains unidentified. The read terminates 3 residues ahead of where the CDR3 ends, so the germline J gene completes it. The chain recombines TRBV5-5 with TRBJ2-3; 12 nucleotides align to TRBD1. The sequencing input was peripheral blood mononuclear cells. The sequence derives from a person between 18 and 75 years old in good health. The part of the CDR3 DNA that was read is TGTGCCAGCAGCTGGGACAGGGGGCTGGGGGAGACG. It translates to CASSWDRGLGET. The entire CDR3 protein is CASSWDRGLGETQYF.